These T cell receptor beta chains were read from a single sample in a study of CD8 T cells in Susac syndrome. TCRdb reprocessed the immunoSEQ multiplex PCR reads via MiXCR and lists one record per CDR3 protein. The sample shows some 130,000 distinct CDR3 sequences, approximately 94% of them seen only once. Sequencing was carried out using CD4+ T cells from PBMCs. The receptors here all came from a human donor with multiple sclerosis. The conserved cysteine and the conserved F or W are not part of the CDR3 here.

CDR3	length	J	V
ASSLLGQGGETQY	13	TRBJ2-5	TRBV18
ASSTAEAGSYNEQF	14	TRBJ2-1	TRBV5-1
ASSQEEWGALH	11	TRBJ1-6	TRBV4-3
ASSGSYRYTGELF	13	TRBJ2-2	TRBV25-1
ASSLQGPSYEQY	12	TRBJ2-7	TRBV5-4
ASSTREGFHEQY	12	TRBJ2-7	TRBV5-6
ASSGTGDNSPLH	12	TRBJ1-6	TRBV7-6
ASSPLMQTQY	10	TRBJ2-5	TRBV5-6
ASSQVEWGSPLH	12	TRBJ1-6	TRBV4-3
ASSHREGRSPLH	12	TRBJ1-6	TRBV3-1
ASSLGLPGTEQY	12	TRBJ2-7	TRBV5-5
ASSDFPQGTQY	11	TRBJ2-5	TRBV2
ASSLQRGVNTGELF	14	TRBJ2-2	TRBV5-4
SVYTSGSPYEQY	12	TRBJ2-7	TRBV29-1
ASSTTTGSETQY	12	TRBJ2-5	TRBV5-5
ASSPLWRGRADTQY	14	TRBJ2-3	TRBV4-1
SARDPNRNTEAF	12	TRBJ1-1	TRBV20-1
AWSGTGNTIY	10	TRBJ1-3	TRBV30
ASSGDTFTYGYT	12	TRBJ1-2	TRBV25-1
ASSYNPLSSGNTIY	14	TRBJ1-3	TRBV6-5
ASSIGGYSNQPQH	13	TRBJ1-5	TRBV19
ASNQGSSNQPQH	12	TRBJ1-5	TRBV6-2/TRBV6-3
ASSTNWGNKGYT	12	TRBJ1-2	TRBV19
AWSDALNSPLH	11	TRBJ1-6	TRBV30
ASSPVEETQY	10	TRBJ2-5	TRBV3-1
ASSMGSTETQY	11	TRBJ2-5	TRBV19
ATWDRTDSREQY	12	TRBJ2-7	TRBV6-5
ASSRSGGTQY	10	TRBJ2-5	TRBV6-5
ASSLSGQGNYGYT	13	TRBJ1-2	TRBV27
ASSPPYSGGLGGYT	14	TRBJ1-2	TRBV18
ASSYPLEAF	9	TRBJ1-1	TRBV12-3/TRBV12-4
ASSSTSNYEQY	11	TRBJ2-7	TRBV7-2
ASSFRTSGSREQF	13	TRBJ2-1	TRBV5-4
ASSQFSGRTYEQY	13	TRBJ2-7	TRBV4-1
AWSIGRGNQPQH	12	TRBJ1-5	TRBV30
ASSLPNTGYTEAF	13	TRBJ1-1	TRBV5-6
ASRGSRGTEAF	11	TRBJ1-1	TRBV30
ASSPTRTGEQY	11	TRBJ2-7	TRBV18
ASALSRDSYEQY	12	TRBJ2-7	TRBV6-5
AWSSPTVPYGYT	12	TRBJ1-2	TRBV30
ASSARAGQHYGYT	13	TRBJ1-2	TRBV19
ASTTERVDGYT	11	TRBJ1-2	TRBV6-5
ASTPKFGLGAYEQY	14	TRBJ2-7	TRBV27